The rows below give T cell receptor beta chains drawn from one sample of a study of blood T cell repertoires in COVID-19. Sequencing was performed with immunoSEQ multiplex PCR; in TCRdb, only in-frame clones are kept and a portion is missing. The profile shows some 300,000 clones, about nine tenths of them singletons. Sample: PBMCs or T cells enriched from blood (not recorded which). Receptors were obtained from a young man who had recovered from COVID-19. CDR3s leave out the opening cysteine and the closing phenylalanine or tryptophan. The order of the fields is V gene, CDR3 length, J gene, CDR3 protein.

v_call: TRBV20-1; cdr3_length: 12; j_call: TRBJ2-7; cdr3_aa: SASFGGTGHEQY
v_call: TRBV2; cdr3_length: 13; j_call: TRBJ1-1; cdr3_aa: ASTKGQGRNTEAF
v_call: TRBV15; cdr3_length: 12; j_call: TRBJ2-1; cdr3_aa: ATSTRGGYNEQF
v_call: TRBV28; cdr3_length: 14; j_call: TRBJ2-3; cdr3_aa: ASRPRDSQYTDTQY
v_call: TRBV5-1; cdr3_length: 13; j_call: TRBJ2-7; cdr3_aa: ASKVGSGDMYEQY
v_call: TRBV19; cdr3_length: 13; j_call: TRBJ1-4; cdr3_aa: ASSSQGGGNEKLF
v_call: TRBV7-2; cdr3_length: 12; j_call: TRBJ2-3; cdr3_aa: ASSSTPRTDTQY
v_call: TRBV19; cdr3_length: 12; j_call: TRBJ1-1; cdr3_aa: ASSIEAGVSEAF
v_call: TRBV29-1; cdr3_length: 11; j_call: TRBJ2-2; cdr3_aa: SVPGGPTGELF
v_call: TRBV19; cdr3_length: 13; j_call: TRBJ1-5; cdr3_aa: ASSIFVAGNQPQH
v_call: TRBV15; cdr3_length: 12; j_call: TRBJ2-7; cdr3_aa: ATSRDGGNYEQY
v_call: TRBV3-1/TRBV3-2; cdr3_length: 14; j_call: TRBJ2-7; cdr3_aa: ASSQEAPGRLYEQY
v_call: TRBV19; cdr3_length: 11; j_call: TRBJ2-7; cdr3_aa: ASKGTGTYEQY
v_call: TRBV19; cdr3_length: 10; j_call: TRBJ2-7; cdr3_aa: ASSRSPYEQY
v_call: TRBV7-2; cdr3_length: 11; j_call: TRBJ1-2; cdr3_aa: ASSLTGSGGYT
v_call: TRBV5-4; cdr3_length: 14; j_call: TRBJ1-2; cdr3_aa: ASSFPTGKSDDGYT
v_call: TRBV5-1; cdr3_length: 16; j_call: TRBJ2-2; cdr3_aa: ASSSGDRGPHLSGELF
v_call: TRBV6-2/TRBV6-3; cdr3_length: 11; j_call: TRBJ2-1; cdr3_aa: ASSGDRVWEQF
v_call: TRBV6-5; cdr3_length: 13; j_call: TRBJ1-1; cdr3_aa: ASSSPGTGNTEAF
v_call: TRBV10-1; cdr3_length: 11; j_call: TRBJ1-2; cdr3_aa: ASSGTGMDGYT
v_call: TRBV5-5; cdr3_length: 11; j_call: TRBJ1-4; cdr3_aa: ASSFRSNEKLF
v_call: TRBV7-8; cdr3_length: 12; j_call: TRBJ1-6; cdr3_aa: ASSLVTVNSPLH
v_call: TRBV7-9; cdr3_length: 14; j_call: TRBJ2-1; cdr3_aa: ASSLGLAGGFYEQF
v_call: TRBV30; cdr3_length: 12; j_call: TRBJ1-1; cdr3_aa: AWTTGSGAIEAF
v_call: TRBV19; cdr3_length: 10; j_call: TRBJ1-1; cdr3_aa: ASSISAGEAF
v_call: TRBV6-5; cdr3_length: 13; j_call: TRBJ2-2; cdr3_aa: ASSYGVLRAGELF
v_call: TRBV28; cdr3_length: 11; j_call: TRBJ1-3; cdr3_aa: ASSGDDQNTIY
v_call: TRBV10-1; cdr3_length: 12; j_call: TRBJ2-5; cdr3_aa: ASSETGARETQY
v_call: TRBV30; cdr3_length: 12; j_call: TRBJ2-1; cdr3_aa: AWRGDRGHNEQF
v_call: TRBV6-4; cdr3_length: 11; j_call: TRBJ2-7; cdr3_aa: ASRLLSIYEQY
v_call: TRBV2; cdr3_length: 12; j_call: TRBJ1-1; cdr3_aa: ASSVTDMNTEAF
v_call: TRBV5-1; cdr3_length: 15; j_call: TRBJ2-5; cdr3_aa: ASSAGGLAVFQETQY
v_call: TRBV3-1/TRBV3-2; cdr3_length: 14; j_call: TRBJ2-5; cdr3_aa: ASSQRAPDRGETQY
v_call: TRBV29-1; cdr3_length: 16; j_call: TRBJ2-6; cdr3_aa: SVVLSPGYNSGANVLT
v_call: TRBV18; cdr3_length: 14; j_call: TRBJ2-3; cdr3_aa: ASSPPLAGGGNTQY
v_call: TRBV6-5; cdr3_length: 12; j_call: TRBJ2-1; cdr3_aa: ASRVGLAYNEQF
v_call: TRBV5-6; cdr3_length: 11; j_call: TRBJ1-2; cdr3_aa: ASSLGRVYGYT
v_call: TRBV6-5; cdr3_length: 10; j_call: TRBJ2-5; cdr3_aa: ASRTSQETQY
v_call: TRBV6-1; cdr3_length: 14; j_call: TRBJ1-1; cdr3_aa: ASSEANRGLGTEAF
v_call: TRBV9; cdr3_length: 13; j_call: TRBJ2-7; cdr3_aa: ASSVAQSLSYEQY
v_call: TRBV28; cdr3_length: 13; j_call: TRBJ2-2; cdr3_aa: ASRRAGVSAGELF
v_call: TRBV10-1; cdr3_length: 10; j_call: TRBJ1-4; cdr3_aa: ASSDSGRKLF
v_call: TRBV10-2; cdr3_length: 14; j_call: TRBJ1-1; cdr3_aa: ASRGTGGGMNTEAF
v_call: TRBV6-5; cdr3_length: 13; j_call: TRBJ1-2; cdr3_aa: ASSPSTATNYGYT
v_call: TRBV9; cdr3_length: 11; j_call: TRBJ2-5; cdr3_aa: ASSVRGGETQY
v_call: TRBV5-1; cdr3_length: 12; j_call: TRBJ2-7; cdr3_aa: ASSATSGPYEQY
v_call: TRBV3-1/TRBV3-2; cdr3_length: 11; j_call: TRBJ2-3; cdr3_aa: ASGLSGTDTQY
v_call: TRBV19; cdr3_length: 16; j_call: TRBJ2-1; cdr3_aa: ASSIVAGKITVYNEQF
v_call: TRBV5-5; cdr3_length: 14; j_call: TRBJ1-2; cdr3_aa: ASSYPGTGGRDGYT
v_call: TRBV5-4; cdr3_length: 11; j_call: TRBJ1-2; cdr3_aa: ASSPDRNYGYT
v_call: TRBV12-5; cdr3_length: 11; j_call: TRBJ1-2; cdr3_aa: ASGLYPAYGYT
v_call: TRBV6-5; cdr3_length: 13; j_call: TRBJ2-1; cdr3_aa: ASSYDRDPYNEQF